What follows are 12 T cell receptor beta chains derived from one specimen sequenced in a study of cytomegalovirus exposure and HLA in healthy donors. The PCR had 60 Vbeta and 13 Jbeta primers. Sequenced by immunoSEQ multiplex PCR; TCRdb stores in-frame clones only, minus some. The sample lists about 67,000 clones, roughly nine tenths occurring once. The sample comprised PBMCs. Receptors were obtained from a woman aged 30 to 39 in good health and CMV-seropositive.

This chain uses TRBV5-5 with TRBJ2-7, with 8 bases that match TRBD1. The V and J ends lost 2 bases and 2 bases, in that order; junction bases with no gene match: 3. Germline CDR1 is SGHKS and CDR2 is YYEKEE (reference sequence). This CDR3 is 14 amino acids long. The CDR3 sequence: CASSLGQGPYEQYF. The CDR3 nucleotides are TGTGCCAGCAGCTTAGGACAGGGCCCCTACGAGCAGTACTTC.

The chain employs TRBV5-6 and TRBJ1-4, with D perhaps TRBD1 (5 bases). Germline V CDR1 and CDR2: SGHDT, YYEEEE. This CDR3 has 15 amino acids. V was shortened by 6 bases and J by 0 bases, with 12 bases between the two germline ends. In nucleotides, the CDR3 is TGTGCCAGCACCAAACCGACAGCAACTAATGAAAAACTGTTTTTT. Amino acid sequence: CASTKPTATNEKLFF.

The V call is TRBV12-5, the J call TRBJ2-1; a possible D gene is TRBD1 (5 bases). The germline CDR1 and CDR2 sequences are LGHNT and FRNRAP. This CDR3 spans 13 amino acids. V was clipped by 5 bases and J by 10 bases, with 15 bases between them. CDR3 bases: TGTGCTAGTGGTGGCTACCCAGGGTTCGAGCAGTTCTTC. Translation gives CASGGYPGFEQFF.

The sample holds one count of this clone. The chain has TRBV27 and TRBJ2-1, with D possibly matching TRBD2 (5 bases). CDR1 and CDR2 (germline): MNHEY, SMNVEV (reference sequence). V lost 2 bases to trimming and J lost 7 bases, with 9 bases between them. The CDR3 runs 13 residues. The CDR3: CASSLVSGNEQFF. The CDR3, as DNA: TGTGCCAGCAGTTTAGTTTCGGGGAATGAGCAGTTCTTC.

The chain is built from TRBV5-4 and TRBJ2-7; tentative D call: TRBD1 (6 bases). V lost 4 bases to trimming and J lost 5 bases, with 19 bases between them. Germline CDR1 is SGHNT and CDR2 is YYREEE (reference sequence). The CDR3 consists of 15 residues. The CDR3 sequence: CASSIDGTTLNEQYF. The CDR3 DNA reads TGTGCCAGCAGCATCGACGGGACAACCCTCAACGAGCAGTACTTC. Drawing the rest from reference TRBV5-4 and TRBJ2-7, the complete variable domain is ETGVTQSPTHLIKTRGQQVTLRCSSQSGHNTVSWYQQALGQGPQFIFQYYREEENGRGNFPPRFSGLQFPNYSSELNVNALELDDSALYLCASSIDGTTLNEQYFGPGTRLTVT.

V and J are TRBV9 and TRBJ1-5; possibly TRBD1 for D (6 bases). This CDR3 region has 17 residues. The V end lost 0 bases, the J end lost 2 bases, and 15 bases lay between the germline ends. Germline CDR1 and CDR2: SGDLS and YYNGEE. CDR3: CASSVGGGRARNQPQHF. The CDR3 region has the DNA TGTGCCAGCAGCGTAGGAGGGGGGAGGGCCCGCAATCAGCCCCAGCATTTT.

In its sample, this clone was seen a few times. J is TRBJ2-1 and V is TRBV7-9; 7 bases fit TRBD2. V was pared by 4 bases and J by 0 bases, with 9 bases of the junction left unmatched. Germline CDR1 SEHNR, CDR2 FQNEAQ (reference sequence). CDR3 size: 17 residues. The CDR3 is CASSSDPSGLSYNEQFF. In DNA form, the CDR3 reads TGTGCCAGCAGCTCAGATCCTAGCGGCCTCTCCTACAATGAGCAGTTCTTC.

The chain joins TRBV28 to TRBJ2-1; D perhaps matches TRBD2 (6 bases). The CDR3 loop spans 15 amino acids. Germline V gene lookup returns CDR1 MDHEN and CDR2 SYDVKM. Between the trimmed V and J ends, which lost 4 bases and 8 bases, there was a span of 18 bases. As DNA, the CDR3 is TGTGCCAGCAGTTCTCTGCGGGGTTGGTCTGATGAGCAGTTCTTC. It codes for CASSSLRGWSDEQFF.

V and J are TRBV5-1 and TRBJ1-1; tentative D call: TRBD1 (5 bases). The germline CDR1 and CDR2 sequences are SGHRS and YFSETQ. The CDR3 runs 14 residues. Trimming cost V 0 bases and J 2 bases, with 8 bases left between them. CDR3 sequence (DNA): TGCGCCAGCAGCTTGGGCAGGGCAAACACTGAAGCTTTCTTT. Protein sequence: CASSLGRANTEAFF.

The chain combines TRBV29-1 with TRBJ2-1; a possible D gene is TRBD2 (6 bases). The V gene lost 8 bases and the J gene lost 0 bases, with 17 bases spanning the gap. The germline gives CDR1 SQVTM, CDR2 ANQGSEA. The CDR3 covers 15 residues. The CDR3: CSTSSVPSSYNEQFF. CDR3 DNA sequence: TGCAGCACCTCTAGCGTACCTTCCTCCTACAATGAGCAGTTCTTC.

The chain couples TRBV7-9 to TRBJ2-7; TRBD2 matches 16 bases. CDR1 and CDR2 (germline): SEHNR, FQNEAQ (reference sequence). V dropped 4 bases and J dropped 3; count of bases not matched to a gene: 9. This CDR3 has 18 amino acids. Written as DNA, the CDR3 is TGTGCCAGCAGCTCGGCCGGGACTAGCGGGAGGGGAGGCTACGAGCAGTACTTC. Translating gives CASSSAGTSGRGGYEQYF.

The rearrangement uses TRBV7-2 and TRBJ2-1, with D possibly being TRBD1 (5 bases). V lost 5 bases, J lost 6 bases, and 14 bases lay in between. The CDR3 covers 14 residues. Germline CDR1 is SGHTA and CDR2 is FQGNSA. Written as DNA, the CDR3 is TGTGCCAGCAGCGCTTCAGGGTATTCCAATGAGCAGTTCTTC. Protein sequence: CASSASGYSNEQFF. Full variable domain (missing parts from reference TRBV7-2 and TRBJ2-1): GAGVSQSPSNKVTEKGKDVELRCDPISGHTALYWYRQSLGQGLEFLIYFQGNSAPDKSGLPSDRFSAERTGGSVSTLTIQRTQQEDSAVYLCASSASGYSNEQFFGPGTRLTVL.